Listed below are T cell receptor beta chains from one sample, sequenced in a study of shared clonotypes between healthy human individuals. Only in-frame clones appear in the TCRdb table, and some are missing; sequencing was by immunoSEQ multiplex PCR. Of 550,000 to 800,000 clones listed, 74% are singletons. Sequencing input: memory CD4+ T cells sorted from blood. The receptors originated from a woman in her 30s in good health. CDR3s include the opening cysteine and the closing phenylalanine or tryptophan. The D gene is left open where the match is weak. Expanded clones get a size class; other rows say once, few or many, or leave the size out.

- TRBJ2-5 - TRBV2 CASSSGQETQYF TGTGCCAGCAGTAGTGGTCAAGAGACCCAGTACTTC
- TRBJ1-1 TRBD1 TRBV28 CASTPGGEAFF TGTGCCAGCACCCCAGGGGGGGAAGCTTTCTTT
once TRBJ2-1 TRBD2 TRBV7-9 CASSLKGLAINEQFF TGTGCCAGCAGCTTAAAGGGACTAGCGATCAATGAGCAGTTCTTC
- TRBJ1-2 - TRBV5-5 CASSSINREIYGYTF TGTGCCAGCAGCTCCATAAACAGGGAAATCTATGGCTACACCTTC
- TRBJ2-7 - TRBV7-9 CASSPGTAVYEQYF TGTGCCAGCAGCCCCGGGACGGCTGTCTACGAGCAGTACTTC
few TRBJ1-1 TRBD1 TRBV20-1 CSVGTEIEAFF TGCAGTGTGGGGACAGAGATTGAAGCTTTCTTT
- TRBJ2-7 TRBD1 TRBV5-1 CASSIPRDRGDYEQYF TGCGCCAGCAGCATACCCCGGGACAGGGGGGACTACGAGCAGTACTTC
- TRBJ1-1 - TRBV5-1 CASSLGSESLGAFF TGCGCCAGCAGCTTGGGTAGTGAGTCCCTGGGGGCTTTCTTT
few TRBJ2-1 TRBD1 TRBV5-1 CASSGGTGEHNEQFF TGCGCCAGCAGCGGTGGGACAGGGGAGCACAATGAGCAGTTCTTC
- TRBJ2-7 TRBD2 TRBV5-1 CASSEGTSLYEQYF TGCGCCAGCAGCGAGGGGACTAGCTTGTACGAGCAGTACTTC
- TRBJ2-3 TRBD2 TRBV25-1 CASSPSGSRTDTQYF TGTGCCAGCAGTCCTAGCGGGTCTCGCACAGATACGCAGTATTTT
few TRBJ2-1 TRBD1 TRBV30 CAWSLPLTGNGYNEQFF TGTGCCTGGAGTCTACCCTTGACAGGGAACGGTTACAATGAGCAGTTCTTC
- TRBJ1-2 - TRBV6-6 CASPLGTGSINYGYTF TGTGCCAGCCCGCTGGGAACAGGGAGTATTAACTATGGCTACACCTTC
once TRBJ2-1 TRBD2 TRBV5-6 CASSSPLRLSGRRYNEQFF TGTGCCAGCAGTTCCCCCCTCAGGCTTAGCGGGAGGCGCTACAATGAGCAGTTCTTC
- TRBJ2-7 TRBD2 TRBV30 CAWAPGLAVNEQYF TGTGCCTGGGCCCCGGGACTAGCCGTAAACGAGCAGTACTTC
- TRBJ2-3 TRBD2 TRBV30 CAWRPSGRTTDTQYF TGTGCCTGGAGGCCGAGCGGGAGGACCACAGATACGCAGTATTTT
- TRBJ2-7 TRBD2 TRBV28 CASSLHSGNSYEQYF TGTGCCAGCAGTCTTCATAGCGGGAACTCCTACGAGCAGTACTTC
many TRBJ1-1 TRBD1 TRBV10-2 CASSAQGPEAFF TGCGCCAGCAGTGCACAGGGGCCTGAAGCTTTCTTT
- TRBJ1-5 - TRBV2 CACQMEGYQPQHF TGTGCCTGCCAGATGGAGGGATATCAGCCCCAGCATTTT
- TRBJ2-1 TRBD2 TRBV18 CASSPPFGIGGRRGAYNEQFF TGTGCCAGCTCACCACCGTTCGGGATTGGCGGGAGGAGGGGAGCCTACAATGAGCAGTTCTTC
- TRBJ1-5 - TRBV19 CASSMGALGNQPQHF TGTGCCAGTAGTATGGGGGCTCTTGGCAATCAGCCCCAGCATTTT
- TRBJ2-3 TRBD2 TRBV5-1 CASSPTSLAGSDTQYF TGCGCCAGCAGCCCAACGTCCCTAGCGGGATCAGATACGCAGTATTTT
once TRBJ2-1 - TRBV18 CASSLGLLNEQFF TGTGCCAGCTCACTCGGACTCCTTAATGAGCAGTTCTTC
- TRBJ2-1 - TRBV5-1 CASSLGHSSYNEQFF TGCGCCAGCAGCTTGGGGCATAGCTCCTACAATGAGCAGTTCTTC
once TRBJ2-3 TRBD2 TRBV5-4 CASSLGAGESDTQYF TGTGCCAGCAGCTTGGGGGCGGGAGAGTCGGATACGCAGTATTTT
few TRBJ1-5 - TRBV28 CASRRVENQPQHF TGTGCCAGCCGCCGGGTGGAAAATCAGCCCCAGCATTTT
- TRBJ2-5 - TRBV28 CASSPGGRLQETQYF TGTGCCAGCAGCCCCGGGGGCCGGCTCCAAGAGACCCAGTACTTC
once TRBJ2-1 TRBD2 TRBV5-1 CASSFVLAGVFGYPNEQFF TGCGCCAGCAGCTTCGTACTAGCGGGAGTTTTTGGGTACCCAAATGAGCAGTTCTTC
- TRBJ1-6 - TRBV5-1 CASSLASEANSPLHF TGCGCCAGCAGCTTGGCTTCAGAAGCTAATTCACCCCTCCACTTT
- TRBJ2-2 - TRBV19 CASSPGTWTGELFF TGTGCCAGTAGTCCCGGGACGTGGACCGGGGAGCTGTTTTTT
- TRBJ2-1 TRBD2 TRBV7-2 CASSFRAGDYNEQFF TGTGCCAGCAGCTTTCGAGCGGGGGACTACAATGAGCAGTTCTTC
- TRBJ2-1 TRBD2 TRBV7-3 CASSTGTSGYNEQFF TGTGCCAGCAGCACCGGGACTAGCGGTTACAATGAGCAGTTCTTC
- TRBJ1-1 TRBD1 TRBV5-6 CASSTGQGGGTEAFF TGTGCCAGCAGCACGGGACAGGGAGGCGGCACTGAAGCTTTCTTT
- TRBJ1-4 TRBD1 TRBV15 CATSRTGVVVEKLFF TGTGCCACCAGCAGAACAGGGGTGGTAGTGGAAAAACTGTTTTTT
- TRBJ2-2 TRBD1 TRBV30 CAWDRGVRTGELFF TGTGCCTGGGACAGGGGAGTTCGGACCGGGGAGCTGTTTTTT
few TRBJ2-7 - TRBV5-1 CASSRPEAFPYEQYF TGCGCCAGCAGCCGACCTGAGGCTTTCCCCTACGAGCAGTACTTC
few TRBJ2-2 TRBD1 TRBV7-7 CASSLTGVTGELFF TGTGCCAGCAGCTTAACAGGGGTCACCGGGGAGCTGTTTTTT
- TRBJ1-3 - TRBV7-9 CASSFAGAAGNTIYF TGTGCCAGCAGCTTCGCGGGGGCGGCTGGAAACACCATATATTTT
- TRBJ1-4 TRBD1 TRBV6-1 CASSERTGVGKLFF TGTGCCAGCAGTGAAAGAACAGGGGTTGGAAAACTGTTTTTT
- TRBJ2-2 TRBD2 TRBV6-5 CASSSGRLGTGELFF TGTGCCAGCAGTAGCGGGAGGTTGGGAACCGGGGAGCTGTTTTTT
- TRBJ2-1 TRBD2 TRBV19 CASRPGLAKGNEQFF TGTGCCAGTAGACCTGGACTAGCTAAGGGGAATGAGCAGTTCTTC
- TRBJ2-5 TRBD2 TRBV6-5 CASRGLAGQETQYF TGTGCCAGCAGAGGACTAGCCGGGCAAGAGACCCAGTACTTC